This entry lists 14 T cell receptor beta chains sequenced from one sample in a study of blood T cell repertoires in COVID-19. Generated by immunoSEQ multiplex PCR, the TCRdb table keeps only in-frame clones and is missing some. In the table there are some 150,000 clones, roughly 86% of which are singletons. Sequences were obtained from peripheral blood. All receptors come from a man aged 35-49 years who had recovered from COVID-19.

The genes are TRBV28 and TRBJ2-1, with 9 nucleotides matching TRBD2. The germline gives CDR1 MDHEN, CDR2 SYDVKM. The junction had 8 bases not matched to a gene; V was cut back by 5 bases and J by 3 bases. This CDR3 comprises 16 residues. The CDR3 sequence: CASSPRRTSDYNEQFF. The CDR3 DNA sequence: TGTGCCAGCAGTCCCCGCCGGACTAGCGACTACAATGAGCAGTTCTTC.

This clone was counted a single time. The CDR3 DNA is TGTGCCAGCAGCTTACTGACAGGGTCCTCGAACGAGCAGTACTTC. Protein: CASSLLTGSSNEQYF. The chain uses TRBV7-9 and TRBJ2-7, with 7 bases matching TRBD1. The CDR3 loop spans 15 amino acids. Germline V gene sequence: CDR1 SEHNR, CDR2 FQNEAQ (reference sequence). After removal of 2 bases from V and 5 bases from J, the junction contained 9 bases not matched to a gene.

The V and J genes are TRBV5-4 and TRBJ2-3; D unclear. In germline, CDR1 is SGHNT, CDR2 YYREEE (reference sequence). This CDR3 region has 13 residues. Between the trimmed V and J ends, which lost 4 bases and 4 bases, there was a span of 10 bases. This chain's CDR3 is CASSLGLPDTQYF. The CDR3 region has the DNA TGTGCCAGCAGCCTCGGTCTTCCAGATACGCAGTATTTT.

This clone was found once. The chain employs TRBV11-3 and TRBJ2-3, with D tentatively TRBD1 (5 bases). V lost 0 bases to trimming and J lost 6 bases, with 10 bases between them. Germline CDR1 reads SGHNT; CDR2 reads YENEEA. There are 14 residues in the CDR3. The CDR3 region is CASSLDAGLDTQYF. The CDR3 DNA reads TGTGCCAGCAGCTTAGATGCAGGGTTGGATACGCAGTATTTT.

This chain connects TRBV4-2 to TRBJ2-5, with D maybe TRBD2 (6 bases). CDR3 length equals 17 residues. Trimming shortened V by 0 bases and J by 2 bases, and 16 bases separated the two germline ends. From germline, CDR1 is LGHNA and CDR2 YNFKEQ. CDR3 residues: CASSQEWIGGLQETQYF. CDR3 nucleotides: TGTGCCAGCAGCCAAGAATGGATCGGGGGACTTCAAGAGACCCAGTACTTC.

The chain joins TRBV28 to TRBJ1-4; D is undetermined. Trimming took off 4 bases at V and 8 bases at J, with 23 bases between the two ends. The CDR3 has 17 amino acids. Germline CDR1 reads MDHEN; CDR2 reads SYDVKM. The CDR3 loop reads CASSSSRLGHDGEKLFF. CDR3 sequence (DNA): TGTGCCAGCAGTTCTAGCCGCTTAGGCCATGATGGCGAAAAACTGTTTTTT.

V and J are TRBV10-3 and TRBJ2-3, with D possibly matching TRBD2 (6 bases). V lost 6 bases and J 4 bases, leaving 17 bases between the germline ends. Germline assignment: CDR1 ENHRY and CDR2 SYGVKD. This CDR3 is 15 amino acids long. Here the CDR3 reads CAISRGSGSADTQYF. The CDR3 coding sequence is TGTGCCATCAGCCGGGGGAGCGGGTCGGCAGATACGCAGTATTTT.

In nucleotides, the CDR3 is TGTGCCAGCAGCCTGCTAGCGGGAGGGCGCGCCGGGGAGCTGTTTTTT. It encodes CASSLLAGGRAGELFF. The chain uses TRBV7-8 and TRBJ2-2; 12 bases are shared with TRBD2. The V gene end was trimmed by 5 bases and the J gene end by 6 bases; junction bases not matched to a gene: 7. The length of the CDR3 is 16 residues. CDR1 is SGHVS, CDR2 FQNEAQ, per germline.

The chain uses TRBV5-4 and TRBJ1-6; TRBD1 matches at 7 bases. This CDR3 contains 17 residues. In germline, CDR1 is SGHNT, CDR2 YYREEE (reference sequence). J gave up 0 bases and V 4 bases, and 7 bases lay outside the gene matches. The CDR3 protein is CASSTGTASSYNSPLHF. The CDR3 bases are TGTGCCAGCAGCACCGGGACAGCCAGCTCCTATAATTCACCCCTCCACTTT.

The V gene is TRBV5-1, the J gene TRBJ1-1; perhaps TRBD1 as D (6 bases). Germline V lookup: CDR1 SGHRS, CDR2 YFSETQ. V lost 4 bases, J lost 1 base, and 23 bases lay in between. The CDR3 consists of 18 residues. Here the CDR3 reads CASSPPAGGTYQNTEAFF. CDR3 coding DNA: TGCGCCAGCAGCCCTCCCGCCGGTGGGACATACCAGAACACTGAAGCTTTCTTT. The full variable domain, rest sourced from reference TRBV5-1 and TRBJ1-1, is KAGVTQTPRYLIKTRGQQVTLSCSPISGHRSVSWYQQTPGQGLQFLFEYFSETQRNKGNFPGRFSGRQFSNSRSEMNVSTLELGDSALYLCASSPPAGGTYQNTEAFFGQGTRLTVV.

The CDR3 region is CASSHNTGQGYSGNTIYF. The CDR3 DNA sequence: TGCGCCAGCAGCCACAATACGGGACAGGGGTATTCTGGAAACACCATATATTTT. This sequence joins TRBV4-1 and TRBJ1-3; 10 bases match TRBD1. The CDR3 is made up of 18 amino acids. Germline CDR1 reads MGHRA; CDR2 reads YSYEKL. The V segment lost 3 bases and the J segment 1 base; nucleotides outside the gene matches: 9.

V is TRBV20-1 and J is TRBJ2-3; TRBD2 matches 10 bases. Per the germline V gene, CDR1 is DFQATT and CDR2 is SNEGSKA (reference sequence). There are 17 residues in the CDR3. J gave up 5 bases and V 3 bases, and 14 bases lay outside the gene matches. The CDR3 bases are TGCAGTGCTAGTTTAGCGGGAGGCCTCACTGGCGGAGATACGCAGTATTTT. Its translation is CSASLAGGLTGGDTQYF.

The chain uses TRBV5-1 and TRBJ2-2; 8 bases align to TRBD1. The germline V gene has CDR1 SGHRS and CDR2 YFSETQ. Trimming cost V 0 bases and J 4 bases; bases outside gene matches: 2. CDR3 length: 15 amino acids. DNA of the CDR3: TGCGCCAGCAGCTTGGAGGACAGGGTCACCGGGGAGCTGTTTTTT. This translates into CASSLEDRVTGELFF.

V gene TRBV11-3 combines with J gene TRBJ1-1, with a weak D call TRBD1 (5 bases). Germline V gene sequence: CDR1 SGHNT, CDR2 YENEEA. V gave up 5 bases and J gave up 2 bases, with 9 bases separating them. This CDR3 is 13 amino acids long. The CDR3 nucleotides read TGTGCCAGCAGCGAACAGGCTAACACTGAAGCTTTCTTT. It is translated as CASSEQANTEAFF.